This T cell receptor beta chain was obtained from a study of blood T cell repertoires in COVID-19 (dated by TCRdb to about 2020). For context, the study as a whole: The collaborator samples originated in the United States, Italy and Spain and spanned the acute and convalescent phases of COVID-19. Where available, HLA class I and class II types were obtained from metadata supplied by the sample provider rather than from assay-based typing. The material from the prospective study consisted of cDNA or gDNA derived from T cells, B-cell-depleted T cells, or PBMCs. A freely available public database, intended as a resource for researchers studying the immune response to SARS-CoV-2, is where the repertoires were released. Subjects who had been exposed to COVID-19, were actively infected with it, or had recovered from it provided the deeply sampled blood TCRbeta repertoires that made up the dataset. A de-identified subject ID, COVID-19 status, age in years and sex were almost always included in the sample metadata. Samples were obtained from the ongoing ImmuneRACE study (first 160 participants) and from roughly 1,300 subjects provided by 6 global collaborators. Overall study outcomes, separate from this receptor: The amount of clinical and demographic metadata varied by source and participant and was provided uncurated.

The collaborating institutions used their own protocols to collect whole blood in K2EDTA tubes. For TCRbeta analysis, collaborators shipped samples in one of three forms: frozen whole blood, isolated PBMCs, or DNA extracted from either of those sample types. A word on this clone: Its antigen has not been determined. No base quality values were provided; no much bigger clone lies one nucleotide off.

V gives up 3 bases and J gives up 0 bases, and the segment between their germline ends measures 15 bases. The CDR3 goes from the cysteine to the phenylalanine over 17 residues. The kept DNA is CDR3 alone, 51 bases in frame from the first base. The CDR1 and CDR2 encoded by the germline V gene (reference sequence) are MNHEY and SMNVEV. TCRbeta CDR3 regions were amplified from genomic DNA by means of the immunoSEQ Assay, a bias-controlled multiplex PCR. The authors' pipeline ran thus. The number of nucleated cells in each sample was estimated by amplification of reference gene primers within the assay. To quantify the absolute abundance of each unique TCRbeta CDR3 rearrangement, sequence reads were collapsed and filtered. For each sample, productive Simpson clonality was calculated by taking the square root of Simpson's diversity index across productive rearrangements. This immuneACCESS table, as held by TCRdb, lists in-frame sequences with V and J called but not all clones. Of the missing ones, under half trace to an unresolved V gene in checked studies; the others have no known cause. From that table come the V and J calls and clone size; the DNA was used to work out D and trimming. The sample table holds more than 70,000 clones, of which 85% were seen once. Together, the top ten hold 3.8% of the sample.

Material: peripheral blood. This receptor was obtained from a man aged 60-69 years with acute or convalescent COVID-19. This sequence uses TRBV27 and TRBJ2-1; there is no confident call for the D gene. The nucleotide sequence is TGTGCCAGCAGTTTGTTTTCGGGTCAGAGCTCCTACAATGAGCAGTTCTTC. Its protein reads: CASSLFSGQSSYNEQFF.